Below are 27 T cell receptor beta chains sequenced from a single sample in a study of neurological immune-mediated disorders. TCRdb passed the 5' RACE reads through MiXCR, listing each CDR3 protein once. This table holds 67,000 or so distinct CDR3 sequences, roughly an eighth found once. Time point: longitudinal time-point 1 (baseline). Sample: PBMCs. These receptors all come from a female donor with HTLV-1-associated myelopathy (HAM/TSP).

This clonotype was seen many times. The chain uses TRBV5-1 and TRBJ2-3; D remains ambiguous. Trimming pared 6 bases from V and 2 bases from J, leaving 16 bases between. This CDR3 is 15 amino acids long. Germline lookup yields CDR1 SGHRS and CDR2 YFSETQ. Here the CDR3 reads CASNWGTQPTDTQYF. The CDR3 nucleotides are TGCGCCAGCAATTGGGGAACACAACCCACAGATACGCAGTATTTT.

This clonotype was recorded at least ten times. V is TRBV12-3 or TRBV12-4 and J is TRBJ2-1, with D perhaps matching TRBD2 (6 bases). The V and J ends lost 4 bases and 7 bases respectively, with 26 bases between them. This CDR3 region has 18 residues. CDR3 sequence (DNA): TGTGCCAGCAGTTCAACTCCCCCATTAGCGGTGGCCCGGAATGAGCAGTTCTTC. Amino acid sequence: CASSSTPPLAVARNEQFF.

This clonotype showed up many times. The chain is built from TRBV7-9 and TRBJ1-3, with D unresolved. The CDR3 is 14 amino acids. Trimming stripped 3 bases from V and 0 bases from J, with 6 bases between. The germline V gene has CDR1 SEHNR and CDR2 FQNEAQ (reference sequence). DNA of the CDR3: TGTGCCAGCAGCTTTGGAGACTCTGGAAACACCATATATTTT. Protein: CASSFGDSGNTIYF.

This clonotype is deemed medium-sized. The chain carries TRBV29-1 and TRBJ2-3; D assignment may be TRBD1 or TRBD2 (5 bases each). There are 13 residues in the CDR3. The V end lost 6 bases, the J end lost 5 bases, and 15 bases lay between the germline ends. Germline assignment: CDR1 SQVTM and CDR2 ANQGSEA. The CDR3 DNA follows: TGCAGCGTCCAGACTGGGGGAAGAGATACGCAGTATTTT. It encodes CSVQTGGRDTQYF.

This clonotype showed up many times. The J gene is TRBJ2-1, the V gene TRBV5-1, with TRBD2 matching over 9 bases. The CDR3 totals 14 residues. From germline, CDR1 is SGHRS and CDR2 YFSETQ. Trimming at V came to 1 base and at J to 7 bases, leaving 3 bases not matched to a gene. As DNA, the CDR3 is TGCGCCAGCAGCTTGAGTAGCGGGGGAAATGAGCAGTTCTTC. As protein: CASSLSSGGNEQFF.

The table lists this clonotype with many counts. V gene TRBV20-1 combines with J gene TRBJ1-2, with D possibly matching TRBD1 (5 bases). With 2 bases removed from V and 4 bases from J, the gap between germline ends came to 17 bases. The CDR3 consists of 15 residues. Looked up from germline, CDR1 is DFQATT and CDR2 is SNEGSKA (reference sequence). The CDR3 loop is CSARHLPFDSYGYTF. Written as DNA, the CDR3 is TGCAGTGCTAGACATCTTCCATTTGACAGCTATGGCTACACCTTC.

The rearrangement joins TRBV6-2 or TRBV6-3 to TRBJ1-6, with 9 nucleotides matching TRBD1. Losses at the gene ends were 6 bases for V and 9 bases for J; bases not matched to a gene: 9. Germline-derived CDR1 and CDR2 are MNHEY and SVGEGT. The CDR3 covers 15 residues. In nucleotides, the CDR3 is TGTGCCAGCAGGGCTGGGACAGGGCTTTTTTCACCCCTCCACTTT. It encodes CASRAGTGLFSPLHF.

This clonotype has ten or more counts. The V and J genes are TRBV28 and TRBJ1-2; D may be TRBD1 (5 bases). Trimming took off 1 base at V and 4 bases at J, with 19 bases between the two ends. CDR1 is MDHEN and CDR2 is SYDVKM in the germline V gene. CDR3 size: 17 residues. The CDR3 sequence is CASSLLGETAVAYGYTF. DNA of the CDR3: TGTGCCAGCAGTTTATTGGGAGAGACAGCCGTCGCCTATGGCTACACCTTC.

This clonotype was observed at least ten times. This chain connects TRBV4-1 to TRBJ2-1, with 9 bases matching TRBD2. Germline V lookup: CDR1 MGHRA, CDR2 YSYEKL. V gave up 0 bases and J gave up 5 bases; unmatched junction bases: 14. This CDR3 region has 19 residues. CDR3 region: CASSQEERGARSINNEQFF. DNA for the CDR3: TGCGCCAGCAGCCAAGAGGAGCGGGGGGCGCGATCGATTAACAATGAGCAGTTCTTC.

This clonotype came up many times. This chain connects TRBV20-1 to TRBJ1-1, with a weak D call TRBD1 (5 bases). The V gene lost 7 bases and the J gene lost 2 bases, with 14 bases spanning the gap. The germline gives CDR1 DFQATT, CDR2 SNEGSKA (reference sequence). The CDR3 consists of 13 residues. The CDR3 sequence is CSVKGRDNTEAFF. Here the CDR3 DNA reads TGCAGTGTTAAAGGGAGGGACAACACTGAAGCTTTCTTT.

This clonotype was detected many times. This chain connects TRBV4-1 to TRBJ2-3; 10 positions match TRBD2. CDR1 is MGHRA and CDR2 is YSYEKL in the germline V gene. Losses at the gene ends were 0 bases for V and 4 bases for J; bases not matched to a gene: 7. The CDR3 has 17 amino acids. Here the CDR3 DNA reads TGCGCCAGCAGCCAAGAGGGAGCGGGGGGGCGAGCAGATACGCAGTATTTT. It encodes CASSQEGAGGRADTQYF.

This clonotype appeared many times. This chain links TRBV7-3 with TRBJ2-5; TRBD2 might be the D (5 bases). Trimming took off 9 bases at V and 5 bases at J, with 13 bases between the two ends. Per the germline V gene, CDR1 is SGHTA and CDR2 is FQGTGA. The length of the CDR3 is 12 residues. The CDR3 protein is CASASGSETQYF. In DNA form, the CDR3 reads TGTGCCAGTGCTTCGGGGTCGGAGACCCAGTACTTC. The whole variable domain, remainder taken from reference TRBV7-3 and TRBJ2-5, is GAGVSQTPSNKVTEKGKYVELRCDPISGHTALYWYRQSLGQGPEFLIYFQGTGAADDSGLPNDRFFAVRPEGSVSTLKIQRTERGDSAVYLCASASGSETQYFGPGTRLLVL.

This clonotype was observed many times. This chain links TRBV12-3 or TRBV12-4 with TRBJ1-5, with D uncertain. CDR3 size: 14 residues. The ends were cut back, 2 bases at V and 2 bases at J, with 7 bases in the middle. Written as DNA, the CDR3 is TGTGCCAGCAGTTTAATTGGGGGCAATCAGCCCCAGCATTTT. Its protein product is CASSLIGGNQPQHF.

At least ten counts were recorded for this clonotype. This chain uses TRBV28 with TRBJ2-2; possibly TRBD1 for D (6 bases). Trimming left V 3 bases short and J 1 base short, with 9 bases between. Germline V gene data show CDR1 as MDHEN and CDR2 as SYDVKM. The length of the CDR3 is 15 residues. The CDR3 DNA reads as TGTGCCAGCAGTTTGAGGACAGAGAACACCGGGGAGCTGTTTTTT. Translated: CASSLRTENTGELFF. Supplemented by reference TRBV28 and TRBJ2-2, the full variable domain reads DVKVTQSSRYLVKRTGEKVFLECVQDMDHENMFWYRQDPGLGLRLIYFSYDVKMKEKGDIPEGYSVSREKKERFSLILESASTNQTSMYLCASSLRTENTGELFFGEGSRLTVL.

The chain uses TRBV12-3 or TRBV12-4 and TRBJ2-1; 10 bases line up with TRBD2. The CDR3 contains 15 residues. After removal of 3 bases from V and 8 bases from J, the junction contained 7 bases not matched to a gene. The CDR3 sequence is CASSLERGGLDEQFF. The CDR3 nucleotides read TGTGCCAGCAGTTTGGAGCGGGGGGGCCTAGATGAGCAGTTCTTC.

This clonotype was counted at least ten times. The chain joins TRBV7-9 to TRBJ2-2, with D perhaps TRBD1 or TRBD2 (6 bases each). This CDR3 comprises 14 residues. Germline V gives CDR1 SEHNR, CDR2 FQNEAQ (reference sequence). Deletions cut 10 bases from V and 6 bases from J, with 18 bases between. Written as DNA, the CDR3 is TGTGCCAATGGGAGGACAGAAAAATCCGGGGAGCTGTTTTTT. Translated: CANGRTEKSGELFF.

The genes are TRBV10-1 and TRBJ2-5, with D maybe TRBD2 (6 bases). This CDR3 is built from 16 residues. The V gene's germline CDR1 is WNHNN and CDR2 SYGVQD (reference sequence). With 3 bases removed from V and 4 bases from J, the gap between germline ends came to 18 bases. The CDR3 DNA reads as TGCGCCAGCAGTGAAGGAAAGGACTACCTAACAGAGACCCAGTACTTC. Encoded protein: CASSEGKDYLTETQYF.

This clonotype was counted many times. The chain recombines TRBV5-1 with TRBJ2-1; TRBD1 matches at 8 bases. V shed 4 bases and J 5 bases; nucleotides not matched to a gene: 8. Germline CDR1 and CDR2: SGHRS and YFSETQ. CDR3 length equals 15 residues. CDR3 DNA: TGCGCCAGCAGCACCGGGACAGGATGGGACAATGAGCAGTTCTTC. This gives the protein CASSTGTGWDNEQFF.

At least ten counts were recorded for this clonotype. J is TRBJ1-1 and V is TRBV10-3; D possibly corresponds to TRBD1 (5 bases). V shed 3 bases and J shed 9 bases, with 14 bases lying between them. CDR3 length equals 13 residues. Germline values: CDR1 ENHRY, CDR2 SYGVKD. The CDR3 region has the DNA TGTGCCATCAGTGAAAGTGGGGGAAGCAAAGCTTTCTTT. Protein: CAISESGGSKAFF.

Many counts were recorded for this clonotype. The chain recombines TRBV10-3 with TRBJ1-1; D is uncertain. CDR1 is ENHRY and CDR2 is SYGVKD in the germline V gene. The CDR3 consists of 12 residues. Trimming took 6 bases from V and 2 from J, leaving 7 bases between them. The CDR3 loop reads CAISGINTEAFF. For the CDR3, the DNA is TGTGCCATCAGCGGAATTAACACTGAAGCTTTCTTT.

CDR3 sequence: CASSLVQARWDTEAFF. The CDR3 coding sequence is TGTGCCAGCAGCTTGGTACAGGCCCGATGGGACACTGAAGCTTTCTTT. V gene TRBV5-5 combines with J gene TRBJ1-1, with a possible D match to TRBD1 (5 bases). The CDR3 is 16 amino acids. V lost 0 bases, J lost 3 bases, and 15 bases lay in between. Germline lookup yields CDR1 SGHKS and CDR2 YYEKEE (reference sequence).

Many counts were recorded for this clonotype. The chain joins TRBV5-1 to TRBJ1-4; D gene unclear. Per germline, CDR1 SGHRS and CDR2 YFSETQ. The CDR3 sequence is 14 residues long. V was trimmed by 4 bases and J by 3 bases, leaving 10 bases between them. The CDR3 nucleotides are TGCGCCAGCAGCCTTGCCCCCTCTAATGAAAAACTGTTTTTT. Its translation is CASSLAPSNEKLFF.

This clonotype showed up many times. The chain has TRBV29-1 and TRBJ1-6, with 9 bases identical to TRBD1. J gave up 7 bases and V 6 bases, and 10 bases lay outside the gene matches. Germline-derived CDR1 and CDR2 are SQVTM and ANQGSEA. The CDR3 is 15 amino acids. The CDR3 DNA reads as TGCAGCGTGTCAATCGGGACAGGGCAGAATTCACCCCTCCACTTT. As protein: CSVSIGTGQNSPLHF. The full variable domain, its missing parts supplied by reference TRBV29-1 and TRBJ1-6, is SAVISQKPSRDICQRGTSLTIQCQVDSQVTMMFWYRQQPGQSLTLIATANQGSEATYESGFVIDKFPISRPNLTFSTLTVSNMSPEDSSIYLCSVSIGTGQNSPLHFGNGTRLTVT.

This clonotype was seen ten or more times. The chain has TRBV7-9 and TRBJ2-7, with D hard to call. Trimming stripped 0 bases from V and 5 bases from J, with 5 bases between. Germline assignment: CDR1 SEHNR and CDR2 FQNEAQ (reference sequence). This CDR3 spans 12 amino acids. The CDR3 spells CASSLARDEQYF. The CDR3 DNA is TGTGCCAGCAGCTTAGCGCGCGACGAGCAGTACTTC.

This clonotype was seen at least ten times. V usage is TRBV20-1 and J usage is TRBJ2-5; D not resolved. CDR1 is DFQATT and CDR2 is SNEGSKA in the germline V gene (reference sequence). Deletions cut 6 bases from V and 3 bases from J, with 11 bases between. The CDR3 is made up of 12 amino acids. CDR3 sequence: CSAGSREETQYF. As DNA, the CDR3 is TGCAGTGCCGGAAGTAGGGAAGAGACCCAGTACTTC.

This clonotype was detected many times. The chain recombines TRBV4-1 with TRBJ1-4; TRBD1 agrees at 8 bases. The CDR3 is made up of 17 amino acids. Trimming took 6 bases from V and 8 from J; bases not matched to a gene: 17. CDR1 is MGHRA and CDR2 is YSYEKL in the germline V gene. CDR3 loop: CASSPPPGQALWEKLFF. The CDR3 DNA follows: TGCGCCAGCAGTCCTCCCCCGGGACAGGCATTATGGGAAAAACTGTTTTTT.

This clonotype was recorded many times. CDR3 sequence (DNA): TGTGCCAGCAGTTACAGTAGAGATAATTCACCCCTCCACTTT. Its protein is CASSYSRDNSPLHF. The J gene is TRBJ1-6, the V gene TRBV6-6; D is uncertain. Trimming removed 2 bases at V and 5 bases at J, with 7 bases between. CDR1 and CDR2 from the germline V gene are MNHNY and SVGAGI (reference sequence). There are 14 residues in the CDR3.